This TCR beta chain was identified during a study of shared clonotypes between healthy human individuals. Overall study: There were three CD4 naive, three CD4 memory, two CD8 naive and one CD8 memory plates per donor. Broader study findings: Generation probabilities of non-shared clonotypes were lower (relative to those shared by all four donors). Of the naive CD4 clonotypes, around 5.2% were shared across several donors.

With regard to this clone: Antigen specificity is unknown.

J gave up 3 bases and V 3 bases, and 2 bases lay outside the gene matches. Germline-derived CDR1 and CDR2 are KGHSH and LQKENI. The CDR3 loop spans 14 amino acids. At a deep level, the assay was run. Profiling relied on immunoSEQ multiplex PCR, and the TCRdb table lists in-frame clones only, not all of them. The data contain roughly 1,100,000 clones, about 70% of them singletons. This sequence joins TRBV18 and TRBJ1-5, with 7 bases lining up with TRBD1. The receptor was derived from a man aged 18 to 29 in good health. Input material: memory CD4+ T cells sorted from blood. The subset: CD45RA-negative fraction. The DNA of the CDR3 is TGTGCCAGCTCACCCGGACAGGACAATCAGCCCCAGCATTTT. This codes for CASSPGQDNQPQHF.